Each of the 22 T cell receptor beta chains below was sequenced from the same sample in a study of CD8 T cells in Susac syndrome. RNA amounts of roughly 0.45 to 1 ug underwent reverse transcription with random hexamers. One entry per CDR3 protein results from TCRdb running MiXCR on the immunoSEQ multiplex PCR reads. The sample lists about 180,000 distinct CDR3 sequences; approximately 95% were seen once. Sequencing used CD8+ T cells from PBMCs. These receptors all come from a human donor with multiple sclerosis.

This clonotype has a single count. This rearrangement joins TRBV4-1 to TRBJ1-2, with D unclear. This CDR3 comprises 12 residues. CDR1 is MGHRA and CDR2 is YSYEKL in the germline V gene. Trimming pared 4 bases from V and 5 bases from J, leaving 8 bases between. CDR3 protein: CASSPVGYGYTF. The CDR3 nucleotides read TGCGCCAGCAGCCCGGTCGGGTATGGCTACACCTTC.

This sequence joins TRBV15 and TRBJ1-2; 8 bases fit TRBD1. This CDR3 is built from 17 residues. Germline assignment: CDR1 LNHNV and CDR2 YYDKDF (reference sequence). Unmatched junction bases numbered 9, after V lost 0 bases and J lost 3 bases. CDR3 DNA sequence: TGTGCCACCAGCAGAGAGGGACAGGAATCAGAGTACTATGGCTACACCTTC. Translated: CATSREGQESEYYGYTF.

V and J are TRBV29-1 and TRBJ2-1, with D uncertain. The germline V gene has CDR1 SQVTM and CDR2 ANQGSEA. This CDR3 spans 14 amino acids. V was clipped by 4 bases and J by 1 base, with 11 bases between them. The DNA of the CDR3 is TGCAGCGTTGTTTTGGCGGCTTCCTACAATGAGCAGTTCTTC. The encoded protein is CSVVLAASYNEQFF.

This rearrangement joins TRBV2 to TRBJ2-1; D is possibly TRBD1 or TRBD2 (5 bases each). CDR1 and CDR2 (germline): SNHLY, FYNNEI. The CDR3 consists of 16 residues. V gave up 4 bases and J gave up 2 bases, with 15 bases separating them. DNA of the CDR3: TGTGCCAGCAGTGTCTCGGTGGGGGTGGCCTACAATGAGCAGTTCTTC. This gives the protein CASSVSVGVAYNEQFF. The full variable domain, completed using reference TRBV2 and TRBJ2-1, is EPEVTQTPSHQVTQMGQEVILRCVPISNHLYFYWYRQILGQKVEFLVSFYNNEISEKSEIFDDQFSVERPDGSNFTLKIRSTKLEDSAMYFCASSVSVGVAYNEQFFGPGTRLTVL.

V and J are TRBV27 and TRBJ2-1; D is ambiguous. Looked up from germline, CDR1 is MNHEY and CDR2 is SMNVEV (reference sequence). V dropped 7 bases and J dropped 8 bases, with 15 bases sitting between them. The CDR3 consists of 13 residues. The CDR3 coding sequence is TGTGCCAGCACTCAACTTAGCTCCCATGAGCAGTTCTTC. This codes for CASTQLSSHEQFF.

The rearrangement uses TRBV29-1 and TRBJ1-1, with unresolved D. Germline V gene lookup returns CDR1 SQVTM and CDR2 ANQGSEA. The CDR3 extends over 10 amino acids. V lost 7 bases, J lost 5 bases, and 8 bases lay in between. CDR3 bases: TGCAGCGGGGGAGAAACTGAAGCTTTCTTT. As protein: CSGGETEAFF.

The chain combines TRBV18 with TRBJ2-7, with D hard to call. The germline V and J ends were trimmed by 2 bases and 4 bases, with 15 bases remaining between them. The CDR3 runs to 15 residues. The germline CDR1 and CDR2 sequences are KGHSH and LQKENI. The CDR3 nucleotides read TGTGCCAGCTCACCAGCCGACCGGGTAGATTACGAGCAGTACTTC. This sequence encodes CASSPADRVDYEQYF.

CDR3 protein: CASSVDGRPGYTF. DNA of the CDR3: TGTGCCAGCAGCGTGGACGGCAGGCCGGGCTACACCTTC. The chain employs TRBV9 and TRBJ1-2, with D uncertain. V was clipped by 2 bases and J by 8 bases, with 13 bases between them. The CDR3 is 13 amino acids. Germline V gives CDR1 SGDLS, CDR2 YYNGEE.

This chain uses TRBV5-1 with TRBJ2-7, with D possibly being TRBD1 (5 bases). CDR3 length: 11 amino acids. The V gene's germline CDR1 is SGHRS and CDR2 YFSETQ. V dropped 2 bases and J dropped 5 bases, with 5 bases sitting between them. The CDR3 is CASSLQDEQYF. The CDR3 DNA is TGCGCCAGCAGCTTACAGGACGAGCAGTACTTC.

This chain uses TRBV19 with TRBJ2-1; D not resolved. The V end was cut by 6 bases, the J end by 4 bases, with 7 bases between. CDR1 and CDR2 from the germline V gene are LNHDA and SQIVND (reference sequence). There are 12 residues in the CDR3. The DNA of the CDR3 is TGTGCCAGTAGAAGAGAGTACAATGAGCAGTTCTTC. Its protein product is CASRREYNEQFF.

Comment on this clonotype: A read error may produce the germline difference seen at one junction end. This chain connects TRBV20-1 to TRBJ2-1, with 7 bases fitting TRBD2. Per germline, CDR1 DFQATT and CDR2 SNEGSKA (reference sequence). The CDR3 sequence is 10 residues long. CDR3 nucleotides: TGCAGTGCTAGTCGGGGGGAGTTGACCTTC. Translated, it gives CSASRGELTF.

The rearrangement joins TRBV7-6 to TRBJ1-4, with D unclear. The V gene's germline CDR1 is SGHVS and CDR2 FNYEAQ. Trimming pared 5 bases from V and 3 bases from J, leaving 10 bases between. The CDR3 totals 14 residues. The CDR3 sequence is CASSTTSSNEKLFF. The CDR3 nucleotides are TGTGCCAGCAGCACCACCAGCTCTAATGAAAAACTGTTTTTT.

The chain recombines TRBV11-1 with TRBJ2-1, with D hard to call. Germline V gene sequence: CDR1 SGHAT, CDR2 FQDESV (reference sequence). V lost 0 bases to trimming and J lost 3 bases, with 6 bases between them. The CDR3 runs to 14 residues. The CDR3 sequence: CASSLASNYNEQFF. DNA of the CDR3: TGTGCCAGCAGCTTAGCCTCGAACTACAATGAGCAGTTCTTC.

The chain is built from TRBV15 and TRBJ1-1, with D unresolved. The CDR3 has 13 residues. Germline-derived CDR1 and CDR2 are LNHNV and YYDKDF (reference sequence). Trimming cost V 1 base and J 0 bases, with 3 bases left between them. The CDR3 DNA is TGTGCCACCAGCAGAGGCCTGAACACTGAAGCTTTCTTT. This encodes CATSRGLNTEAFF.

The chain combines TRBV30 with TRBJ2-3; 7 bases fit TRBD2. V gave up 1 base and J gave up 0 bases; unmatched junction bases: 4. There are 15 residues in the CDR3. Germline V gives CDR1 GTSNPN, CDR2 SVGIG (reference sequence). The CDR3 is CAWSGPSGSTDTQYF. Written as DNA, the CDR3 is TGTGCCTGGAGTGGGCCTAGCGGAAGCACAGATACGCAGTATTTT.

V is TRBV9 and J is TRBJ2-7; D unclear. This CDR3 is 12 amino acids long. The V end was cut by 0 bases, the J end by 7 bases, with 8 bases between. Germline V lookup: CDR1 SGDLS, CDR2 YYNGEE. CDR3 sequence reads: CASSVDGQEQYF. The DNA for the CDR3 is TGTGCCAGCAGCGTAGACGGTCAGGAGCAGTACTTC.

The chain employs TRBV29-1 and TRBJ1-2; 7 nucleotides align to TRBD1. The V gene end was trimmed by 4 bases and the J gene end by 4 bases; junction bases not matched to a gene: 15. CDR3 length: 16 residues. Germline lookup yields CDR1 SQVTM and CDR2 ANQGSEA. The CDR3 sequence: CSVAGAPTGSGYGYTF. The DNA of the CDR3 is TGCAGCGTTGCCGGAGCCCCGACAGGGAGCGGCTATGGCTACACCTTC.

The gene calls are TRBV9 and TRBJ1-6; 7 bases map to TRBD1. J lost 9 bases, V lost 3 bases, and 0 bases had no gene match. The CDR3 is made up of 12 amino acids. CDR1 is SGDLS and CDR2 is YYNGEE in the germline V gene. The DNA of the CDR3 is TGTGCCAGCAGCGGGACAGGTTCACCCCTCCACTTT. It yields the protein CASSGTGSPLHF.

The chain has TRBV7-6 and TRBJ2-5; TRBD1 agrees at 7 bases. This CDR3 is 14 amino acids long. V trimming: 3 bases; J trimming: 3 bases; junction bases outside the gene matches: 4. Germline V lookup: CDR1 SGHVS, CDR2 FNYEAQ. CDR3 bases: TGTGCCAGCAGCTTTCGACAGGGAGAAGAGACCCAGTACTTC. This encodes CASSFRQGEETQYF.

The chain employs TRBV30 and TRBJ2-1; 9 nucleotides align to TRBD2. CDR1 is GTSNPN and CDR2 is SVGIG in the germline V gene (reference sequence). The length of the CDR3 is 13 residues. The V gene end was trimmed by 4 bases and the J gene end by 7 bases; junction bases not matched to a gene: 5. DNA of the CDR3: TGTGCCTGGAATAGCGGGAGAGAGAATGAGCAGTTCTTC. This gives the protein CAWNSGRENEQFF.

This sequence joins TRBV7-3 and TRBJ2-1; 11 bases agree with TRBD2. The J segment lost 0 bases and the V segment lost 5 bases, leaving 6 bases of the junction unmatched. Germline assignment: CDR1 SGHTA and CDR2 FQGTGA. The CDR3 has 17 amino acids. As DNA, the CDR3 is TGTGCCAGCAGCCCCCTGACTAGCGGGGCCTCCTACAATGAGCAGTTCTTC. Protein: CASSPLTSGASYNEQFF. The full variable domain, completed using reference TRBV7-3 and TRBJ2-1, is GAGVSQTPSNKVTEKGKYVELRCDPISGHTALYWYRQSLGQGPEFLIYFQGTGAADDSGLPNDRFFAVRPEGSVSTLKIQRTERGDSAVYLCASSPLTSGASYNEQFFGPGTRLTVL.

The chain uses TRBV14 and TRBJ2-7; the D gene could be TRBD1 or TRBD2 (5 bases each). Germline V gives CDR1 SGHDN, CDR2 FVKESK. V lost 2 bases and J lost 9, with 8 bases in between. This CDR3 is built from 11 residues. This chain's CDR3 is CASSQFGAQYF. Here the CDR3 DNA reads TGTGCCAGCAGCCAATTCGGGGCGCAGTACTTC. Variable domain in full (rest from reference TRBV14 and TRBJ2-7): EAGVTQFPSHSVIEKGQTVTLRCDPISGHDNLYWYRRVMGKEIKFLLHFVKESKQDESGMPNNRFLAERTGGTYSTLKVQPAELEDSGVYFCASSQFGAQYFGPGTRLTVT.